The 10 T cell receptor beta chains reported below all come from one sample, sequenced in a study of low-dose radiotherapy and immunotherapy resistance in tumors. cDNA synthesis used a TRAV/TRBV-specific primer set for both chains. The PCR that amplified TCRs ran for around 22 cycles, relying on a constant-region primer and a V-primer adapter. TCRdb reprocessed the reads with MiXCR, giving one entry per CDR3 protein. The sample includes about 64,000 distinct CDR3 sequences, about a quarter seen only once; the top ten take about 6.6%. Time point noted: before trial treatment. The sequencing here drew on PBMCs, taken before treatment. The receptors originated from a male donor with rectosigmoid adenocarcinoma.

A note on this clonotype: A single base is all that separates this from a far larger clone, so a read error is likely. The chain carries TRBV5-3 and TRBJ2-3, with 8 bases matching TRBD2. TRBV5-3 counts as an open reading frame of uncertain function. The CDR3 is made up of 17 amino acids. The V segment lost 8 bases and the J segment 4 bases; nucleotides outside the gene matches: 18. The CDR3 coding sequence is TGTGCCAGCAGCCGGGGGGGGGCTAGTATGGTCCCAGATACGCAGTATTTT. Its translation: CASSRGGASMVPDTQYF.

This clonotype was observed many times. This chain links TRBV7-9 with TRBJ1-4; weak D call: TRBD1 (5 bases). This CDR3 is 16 amino acids long. Looked up from germline, CDR1 is SEHNR and CDR2 is FQNEAQ (reference sequence). V was clipped by 5 bases and J by 8 bases, with 21 bases between them. The CDR3, as DNA: TGTGCCAGCAGCCTCTCTACAAGGGGATCGAGGGAAAAACTGTTTTTT. This sequence encodes CASSLSTRGSREKLFF.

About this clonotype itself: Given a far larger clone just one base away, this is likely a sequencing read error. The chain is built from TRBV11-2 and TRBJ2-1; D is uncertain. CDR3 length: 16 residues. V was cut by 2 bases and J by 13 bases, with 24 bases left in between. The germline V gene has CDR1 SGHAT and CDR2 FQNNGV. The CDR3 DNA reads as TGTGCCAGCAGCTTACGAGCCTCAGGTTTACAAGAGACCCAGTTCTTC. Amino acids: CASSLRASGLQETQFF.

This clonotype came up many times. The genes are TRBV5-1 and TRBJ1-2; D remains unclear. Trimming took off 0 bases at V and 8 bases at J, with 11 bases between the two ends. Germline CDR1 reads SGHRS; CDR2 reads YFSETQ. CDR3 length: 13 amino acids. The DNA of the CDR3 is TGCGCCAGCAGCTTGGATGGAGGGAACGGCTACACCTTC. This translates into CASSLDGGNGYTF.

This clonotype was counted ten times or more. The CDR3 nucleotides are TGCAGCGTCCCGGTTTGGGAGGCTTTTGAGACCCAGTACTTC. This sequence encodes CSVPVWEAFETQYF. The chain is built from TRBV29-1 and TRBJ2-5; a weak D match, TRBD2 (6 bases). V dropped 6 bases and J dropped 5 bases, with 19 bases sitting between them. This CDR3 is 14 amino acids long. CDR1 and CDR2 (germline): SQVTM, ANQGSEA.

This clonotype has at least ten counts. The rearrangement links TRBV12-5 to TRBJ1-5; the match to TRBD1 covers 9 bases. From germline, CDR1 is LGHNT and CDR2 FRNRAP. The V segment lost 1 base and the J segment 6 bases; nucleotides outside the gene matches: 4. The CDR3 is made up of 15 amino acids. CDR3 nucleotide sequence: TGTGCTAGTGGTTTGGCGGGACAGGGAGGTCAGCCCCAGCATTTT. Its translation: CASGLAGQGGQPQHF.

The genes are TRBV15 and TRBJ1-5; TRBD1 aligns across 9 bases. The CDR3 has 15 amino acids. V lost 5 bases to trimming and J lost 9 bases; unmatched junction nucleotides: 11. The germline V gene encodes CDR1 LNHNV and CDR2 YYDKDF (reference sequence). The chain's CDR3 is CATSGGQGRFRPQHF. Written as DNA, the CDR3 is TGTGCCACCAGCGGAGGACAGGGGAGATTCAGGCCCCAGCATTTT.

This chain joins TRBV18 and TRBJ2-7, with 8 positions matching TRBD1. Germline CDR1 is KGHSH and CDR2 is LQKENI. The CDR3 loop spans 16 amino acids. V shed 5 bases, J shed 0 bases, and the junction held 9 bases outside the gene matches. The CDR3 reads CASSSGGAGTSYEQYF. DNA for the CDR3: TGTGCCAGCTCATCAGGGGGCGCGGGCACCTCCTACGAGCAGTACTTC.

The chain joins TRBV18 to TRBJ2-7, with D perhaps TRBD1 (6 bases). Trimming left V 3 bases short and J 7 bases short, with 22 bases between. The CDR3 has 16 amino acids. The germline CDR1 and CDR2 sequences are KGHSH and LQKENI. The DNA of the CDR3 is TGTGCCAGCTCACCCCGAACAGGGACCCTGTTTAGGGAGCAGTACTTC. Translating it yields CASSPRTGTLFREQYF.

This clonotype was picked up many times. The rearrangement joins TRBV11-2 to TRBJ2-7; D remains unclear. This CDR3 region has 11 residues. The V and J ends lost 5 bases and 7 bases respectively, with 9 bases between them. Germline V gene data show CDR1 as SGHAT and CDR2 as FQNNGV. CDR3 coding DNA: TGTGCCAGCAGCCTACAGAGGGAGCAGTACTTC. Translation: CASSLQREQYF.